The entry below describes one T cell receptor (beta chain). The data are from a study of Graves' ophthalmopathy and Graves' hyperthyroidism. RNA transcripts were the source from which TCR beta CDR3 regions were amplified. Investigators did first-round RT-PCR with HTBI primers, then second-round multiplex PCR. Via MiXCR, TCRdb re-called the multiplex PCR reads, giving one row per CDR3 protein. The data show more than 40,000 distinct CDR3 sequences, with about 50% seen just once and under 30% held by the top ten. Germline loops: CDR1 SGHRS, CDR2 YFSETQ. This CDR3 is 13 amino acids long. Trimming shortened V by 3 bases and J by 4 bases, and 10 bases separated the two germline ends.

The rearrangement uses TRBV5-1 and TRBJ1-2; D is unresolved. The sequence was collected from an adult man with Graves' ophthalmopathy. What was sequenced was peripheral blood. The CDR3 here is CASSSGEGYGYTF. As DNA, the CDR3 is TGCGCCAGCAGCTCCGGGGAGGGCTATGGCTACACCTTC. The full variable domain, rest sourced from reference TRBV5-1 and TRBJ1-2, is KAGVTQTPRYLIKTRGQQVTLSCSPISGHRSVSWYQQTPGQGLQFLFEYFSETQRNKGNFPGRFSGRQFSNSRSEMNVSTLELGDSALYLCASSSGEGYGYTFGSGTRLTVV.